The rows below give T cell receptor beta chains drawn from one sample of a study of tumor-infiltrating lymphocytes in primary liver carcinoma. MiXCR, applied by TCRdb to the multiplex PCR reads, yields one record per CDR3 protein. The repertoire holds hundreds of thousands of distinct CDR3 sequences, with approximately 54% as singletons. The sequencing sample was made of peripheral blood. These receptors came from a woman in her twenties or thirties with primary liver carcinoma and hepatitis B virus infection. Both conserved end residues are part of each CDR3. Each record gives: V gene, clone size, D gene, J gene, CDR3 protein, CDR3 DNA. A D gene is named only where the DNA matches it firmly. Part of the rows lack a size; the others show once, few, many or a class for expanded clones.

v_gene: TRBV6-5
abundance: -
d_gene: TRBD1
j_gene: TRBJ1-3
CDR3aa: CASRTGGSGNTIYF
CDR3nt: TGTGCCAGTCGGACAGGGGGCTCTGGAAACACCATATATTTT

v_gene: TRBV6-6
abundance: -
d_gene: TRBD1
j_gene: TRBJ1-2
CDR3aa: CASSSQTGGNYGYTF
CDR3nt: TGTGCCAGCAGTTCCCAGACAGGGGGGAACTATGGCTACACCTTC

v_gene: TRBV29-1
abundance: once
d_gene: -
j_gene: TRBJ1-1
CDR3aa: CSSSTVRTEAFF
CDR3nt: TGCAGCTCGTCGACAGTTCGCACTGAAGCTTTCTTT

v_gene: TRBV7-3
abundance: once
d_gene: TRBD2
j_gene: TRBJ2-1
CDR3aa: CASSLTSGAYSEQFF
CDR3nt: TGTGCCAGCAGCTTAACTAGCGGGGCTTACAGTGAGCAGTTCTTC

v_gene: TRBV12-3/TRBV12-4
abundance: -
d_gene: -
j_gene: TRBJ2-5
CDR3aa: CASSTAETQYF
CDR3nt: TGTGCCAGCAGTACGGCGGAGACCCAGTACTTC

v_gene: TRBV6-2/TRBV6-3
abundance: once
d_gene: -
j_gene: TRBJ2-3
CDR3aa: CASRKTTATEQYF
CDR3nt: TGTGCCAGCAGAAAAACGACCGCAACCGAGCAGTATTTT

v_gene: TRBV24-1
abundance: -
d_gene: TRBD2
j_gene: TRBJ2-1
CDR3aa: CATRKAGGEQFF
CDR3nt: TGTGCCACCAGAAAAGCGGGAGGAGAGCAGTTCTTC

v_gene: TRBV18
abundance: -
d_gene: TRBD1
j_gene: TRBJ2-6
CDR3aa: CASSLSQGALGTNVLTF
CDR3nt: TGTGCCAGCTCGCTTTCTCAGGGGGCCCTTGGGACCAACGTCCTGACTTTC

v_gene: TRBV11-2
abundance: many
d_gene: -
j_gene: TRBJ2-7
CDR3aa: CASSFTEYEQYF
CDR3nt: TGTGCCAGCAGCTTCACGGAGTACGAGCAGTACTTC

v_gene: TRBV6-6
abundance: few
d_gene: TRBD2
j_gene: TRBJ2-7
CDR3aa: CASLNPSGKQYF
CDR3nt: TGTGCCAGCCTGAACCCTAGCGGTAAGCAGTACTTC

v_gene: TRBV12-3/TRBV12-4
abundance: -
d_gene: -
j_gene: TRBJ2-1
CDR3aa: CASKRAEIYNEQFF
CDR3nt: TGTGCCAGCAAGCGGGCCGAAATCTACAATGAGCAGTTCTTC

v_gene: TRBV11-3
abundance: many
d_gene: -
j_gene: TRBJ2-7
CDR3aa: CASSRRTALYF
CDR3nt: TGTGCCAGCAGCAGAAGGACAGCACTGTACTTC

v_gene: TRBV5-1
abundance: once
d_gene: -
j_gene: TRBJ2-1
CDR3aa: CASSLDPHPDNEQFF
CDR3nt: TGCGCCAGCAGCTTGGATCCTCACCCTGACAATGAGCAGTTCTTC

v_gene: TRBV12-3/TRBV12-4
abundance: -
d_gene: -
j_gene: TRBJ2-3
CDR3aa: CASSLLSADTQYF
CDR3nt: TGTGCCAGCAGTTTACTTAGCGCAGATACGCAGTATTTT

v_gene: TRBV7-8
abundance: -
d_gene: TRBD2
j_gene: TRBJ2-1
CDR3aa: CASSLAKLSAGANEQFF
CDR3nt: TGTGCCAGCAGCTTAGCCAAGTTAAGCGCGGGAGCCAATGAGCAGTTCTTC

v_gene: TRBV12-3/TRBV12-4
abundance: many
d_gene: -
j_gene: TRBJ2-5
CDR3aa: CASSLEGGETQYF
CDR3nt: TGTGCCAGCAGTTTGGAGGGGGGAGAGACCCAGTACTTC

v_gene: TRBV12-3/TRBV12-4
abundance: many
d_gene: TRBD2
j_gene: TRBJ2-1
CDR3aa: CASSSRGLAGEQFF
CDR3nt: TGTGCCAGCTCCTCCCGGGGGCTAGCGGGAGAGCAGTTCTTC

v_gene: TRBV6-5
abundance: many
d_gene: TRBD1
j_gene: TRBJ2-3
CDR3aa: CASMPGQITDTQYF
CDR3nt: TGTGCCTCCATGCCGGGACAGATCACAGATACGCAGTATTTT

v_gene: TRBV12-3/TRBV12-4
abundance: -
d_gene: -
j_gene: TRBJ2-1
CDR3aa: CASRDGLTVYNEQFF
CDR3nt: TGTGCAAGCAGGGACGGACTAACGGTCTACAATGAGCAGTTCTTC

v_gene: TRBV6-5
abundance: once
d_gene: -
j_gene: TRBJ2-7
CDR3aa: CASRNNEGYEQYF
CDR3nt: TGTGCCAGCAGGAATAATGAGGGCTACGAGCAGTACTTC

v_gene: TRBV5-5
abundance: few
d_gene: -
j_gene: TRBJ1-5
CDR3aa: CASSLTGNNQPQHF
CDR3nt: TGTGCCAGCAGCTTGACAGGGAACAATCAGCCCCAGCATTTT

v_gene: TRBV7-9
abundance: few
d_gene: TRBD1
j_gene: TRBJ2-5
CDR3aa: CASLRGLETQYF
CDR3nt: TGTGCCAGCCTGAGGGGGCTGGAGACCCAGTACTTC

v_gene: TRBV5-4
abundance: few
d_gene: TRBD1
j_gene: TRBJ2-3
CDR3aa: CASSLGGQGATDTQYF
CDR3nt: TGTGCCAGCAGCTTGGGAGGACAGGGGGCAACGGATACGCAGTATTTT

v_gene: TRBV7-9
abundance: -
d_gene: -
j_gene: TRBJ2-5
CDR3aa: CASSLSPQGRETQYF
CDR3nt: TGTGCCAGCAGCTTGAGTCCACAGGGTCGGGAGACCCAGTACTTC

v_gene: TRBV7-8
abundance: -
d_gene: -
j_gene: TRBJ2-3
CDR3aa: CASSIVRGDTQYF
CDR3nt: TGTGCCAGCAGCATAGTTAGGGGAGATACGCAGTATTTT

v_gene: TRBV6-5
abundance: few
d_gene: TRBD1
j_gene: TRBJ1-1
CDR3aa: CASSPRQGGGSFF
CDR3nt: TGTGCCAGCAGTCCCCGACAGGGGGGTGGTTCTTTCTTT

v_gene: TRBV7-2
abundance: -
d_gene: TRBD1
j_gene: TRBJ2-1
CDR3aa: CASSRTGGGQFF
CDR3nt: TGTGCCAGCAGCCGAACAGGGGGCGGGCAGTTCTTC

v_gene: TRBV5-6
abundance: -
d_gene: -
j_gene: TRBJ1-5
CDR3aa: CASSLRAYSNQPQHF
CDR3nt: TGTGCCAGCAGCTTGAGAGCTTATAGCAATCAGCCCCAGCATTTT

v_gene: TRBV4-1
abundance: -
d_gene: TRBD2
j_gene: TRBJ2-2
CDR3aa: CASSQDLGRDLFF
CDR3nt: TGCGCCAGTAGCCAAGATTTGGGGAGGGACCTGTTTTTT

v_gene: TRBV12-3/TRBV12-4
abundance: few
d_gene: -
j_gene: TRBJ2-4
CDR3aa: CASSSAPGSVPKNIQYF
CDR3nt: TGTGCCAGCAGTTCAGCCCCAGGTTCCGTGCCCAAAAACATTCAGTACTTC

v_gene: TRBV7-8
abundance: once
d_gene: -
j_gene: TRBJ1-1
CDR3aa: CASSLPTGNTEAFF
CDR3nt: TGTGCCAGCAGCCTCCCGACCGGGAACACTGAAGCTTTCTTT

v_gene: TRBV5-4
abundance: -
d_gene: -
j_gene: TRBJ2-2
CDR3aa: CASSLGTGTGELFF
CDR3nt: TGTGCCAGCAGCTTGGGGACGGGAACCGGGGAGCTGTTTTTT

v_gene: TRBV5-4
abundance: -
d_gene: -
j_gene: TRBJ2-2
CDR3aa: CGSSLRRVALNTGELFF
CDR3nt: TGTGGCAGCAGCTTAAGGAGGGTAGCGCTGAACACCGGGGAGCTGTTTTTT

v_gene: TRBV6-2/TRBV6-3
abundance: many
d_gene: TRBD2
j_gene: TRBJ2-1
CDR3aa: CASLPLSSGTLGQFF
CDR3nt: TGTGCCAGTCTCCCTTTGTCTAGCGGGACGCTTGGGCAGTTCTTC

v_gene: TRBV12-3/TRBV12-4
abundance: -
d_gene: TRBD2
j_gene: TRBJ2-5
CDR3aa: CASSLTGLAGLETQYF
CDR3nt: TGTGCCAGCAGTCTTACGGGACTAGCGGGACTGGAGACCCAGTACTTC

v_gene: TRBV30
abundance: -
d_gene: -
j_gene: TRBJ2-2
CDR3aa: CAFQLTGELFF
CDR3nt: TGTGCCTTCCAGTTGACCGGGGAGCTGTTTTTT

v_gene: TRBV5-1
abundance: -
d_gene: TRBD2
j_gene: TRBJ2-1
CDR3aa: CASSSTSGRGNEQFF
CDR3nt: TGCGCCAGCAGCTCGACTAGCGGGAGGGGCAATGAGCAGTTCTTC

v_gene: TRBV6-2/TRBV6-3
abundance: -
d_gene: -
j_gene: TRBJ2-7
CDR3aa: CASTSAAGPPYEQYF
CDR3nt: TGTGCCAGCACCTCTGCCGCGGGTCCCCCCTACGAGCAGTACTTC

v_gene: TRBV12-3/TRBV12-4
abundance: many
d_gene: TRBD1
j_gene: TRBJ2-7
CDR3aa: CASSFGDREPHF
CDR3nt: TGTGCCAGCAGTTTCGGAGACAGGGAACCACACTTC

v_gene: TRBV28
abundance: -
d_gene: -
j_gene: TRBJ2-1
CDR3aa: CASSSPLWPSSYNEQFF
CDR3nt: TGTGCCAGCAGTTCACCGTTGTGGCCCAGTTCCTACAATGAGCAGTTCTTC

v_gene: TRBV4-1
abundance: -
d_gene: -
j_gene: TRBJ1-1
CDR3aa: CASSQGPDGGTEAFF
CDR3nt: TGCGCCAGCAGCCAAGGACCCGATGGAGGCACTGAAGCTTTCTTT

v_gene: TRBV10-3
abundance: many
d_gene: TRBD1
j_gene: TRBJ1-5
CDR3aa: CAISGTGYQPQHF
CDR3nt: TGTGCCATCAGTGGGACAGGGTATCAGCCCCAGCATTTT

v_gene: TRBV6-1
abundance: -
d_gene: TRBD1
j_gene: TRBJ1-1
CDR3aa: CASLTGIVNTEAFF
CDR3nt: TGTGCCAGTCTGACAGGGATTGTGAACACTGAAGCTTTCTTT

v_gene: TRBV5-4
abundance: -
d_gene: -
j_gene: TRBJ2-1
CDR3aa: CASSLGGIHDEQFF
CDR3nt: TGTGCCAGCAGCTTAGGTGGGATACACGATGAGCAGTTCTTC

v_gene: TRBV19
abundance: once
d_gene: -
j_gene: TRBJ2-1
CDR3aa: CASREVQGNEQFF
CDR3nt: TGTGCCAGTAGAGAAGTACAAGGCAATGAGCAGTTCTTC

v_gene: TRBV11-2
abundance: -
d_gene: TRBD1
j_gene: TRBJ2-3
CDR3aa: CASSSRTGRVDTQYF
CDR3nt: TGTGCCAGCAGCTCCCGGACAGGCCGGGTAGATACGCAGTATTTT

v_gene: TRBV13
abundance: -
d_gene: -
j_gene: TRBJ2-5
CDR3aa: CASSAREGLVAQYF
CDR3nt: TGTGCCAGCAGCGCCCGAGAGGGGTTGGTGGCCCAGTACTTC

v_gene: TRBV6-1
abundance: many
d_gene: -
j_gene: TRBJ1-2
CDR3aa: CASWGGGYGYTF
CDR3nt: TGTGCCAGCTGGGGGGGGGGATATGGCTACACCTTC

v_gene: TRBV10-1
abundance: -
d_gene: TRBD2
j_gene: TRBJ2-5
CDR3aa: CASTVGLAKETQYF
CDR3nt: TGCGCCAGCACCGTCGGACTAGCCAAAGAGACCCAGTACTTC

v_gene: TRBV4-1
abundance: -
d_gene: -
j_gene: TRBJ1-6
CDR3aa: CASSQERGTGSSPLHF
CDR3nt: TGCGCCAGCAGCCAAGAACGGGGGACGGGCAGTTCACCCCTCCACTTT

v_gene: TRBV7-9
abundance: -
d_gene: -
j_gene: TRBJ2-7
CDR3aa: CASSVAYLDEQYF
CDR3nt: TGTGCCAGCAGCGTAGCGTACCTAGACGAGCAGTACTTC

v_gene: TRBV5-7
abundance: few
d_gene: -
j_gene: TRBJ2-7
CDR3aa: CASRGASDKQYF
CDR3nt: TGTGCCAGCAGGGGGGCTAGCGACAAGCAGTACTTC

v_gene: TRBV6-1
abundance: -
d_gene: -
j_gene: TRBJ1-1
CDR3aa: CVSSHRRPNTEAFF
CDR3nt: TGTGTCAGCAGCCACAGGCGTCCGAACACTGAAGCTTTCTTT

v_gene: TRBV11-2
abundance: few
d_gene: -
j_gene: TRBJ2-7
CDR3aa: CASSVTRGERYF
CDR3nt: TGTGCCAGCAGCGTAACTAGAGGCGAGCGGTACTTC

v_gene: TRBV5-4
abundance: -
d_gene: -
j_gene: TRBJ2-1
CDR3aa: CTSSSAGFSFNEQFF
CDR3nt: TGTACCAGCAGCTCTGCGGGGTTCTCCTTCAATGAGCAGTTCTTC

v_gene: TRBV12-3/TRBV12-4
abundance: many
d_gene: -
j_gene: TRBJ2-1
CDR3aa: CASSPRGISYNEQFF
CDR3nt: TGTGCCAGCAGTCCTCGGGGGATTTCCTACAATGAGCAGTTCTTC

v_gene: TRBV21-1
abundance: -
d_gene: -
j_gene: TRBJ2-1
CDR3aa: CASSRFLAGVRVYNEQFF
CDR3nt: TGTGCCAGCAGCAGATTTTTAGCGGGAGTGAGGGTTTACAATGAGCAGTTCTTC

v_gene: TRBV28
abundance: -
d_gene: -
j_gene: TRBJ2-7
CDR3aa: CANSSEPYEQYF
CDR3nt: TGTGCCAACAGTTCGGAACCCTACGAGCAGTACTTC

v_gene: TRBV28
abundance: -
d_gene: -
j_gene: TRBJ1-2
CDR3aa: CASSFLSYYGYTF
CDR3nt: TGTGCCAGCAGTTTTTTGTCGTACTATGGCTACACCTTC